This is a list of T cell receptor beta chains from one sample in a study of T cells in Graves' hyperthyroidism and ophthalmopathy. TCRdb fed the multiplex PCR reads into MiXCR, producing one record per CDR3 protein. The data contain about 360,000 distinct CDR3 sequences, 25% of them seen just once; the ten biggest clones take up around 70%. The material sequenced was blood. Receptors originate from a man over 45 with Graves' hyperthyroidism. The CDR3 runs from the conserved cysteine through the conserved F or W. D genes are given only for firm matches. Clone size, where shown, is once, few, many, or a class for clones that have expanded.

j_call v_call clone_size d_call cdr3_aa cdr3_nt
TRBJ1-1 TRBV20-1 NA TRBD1 CSARGGGTGRVNTEAFF TGCAGTGCTAGAGGGGGGGGGACAGGGAGGGTGAACACTGAAGCTTTCTTT
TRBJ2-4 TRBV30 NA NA CAWSVGSLAHHQYF TGTGCCTGGAGTGTGGGATCCTTGGCGCACCATCAGTACTTC
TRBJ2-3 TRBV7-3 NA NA CASSLRFGEAQYF TGTGCCAGCAGCTTAAGGTTCGGGGAAGCGCAGTATTTT
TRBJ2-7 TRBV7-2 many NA CASSPRTLTYEQYF TGTGCCAGCAGCCCGCGGACATTAACCTACGAGCAGTACTTC
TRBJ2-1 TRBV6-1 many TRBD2 CASRFRTSGLYNEQFF TGTGCCAGCAGATTTCGGACTAGCGGGCTGTACAATGAGCAGTTCTTC
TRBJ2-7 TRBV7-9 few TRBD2 CASSLVGTISYEQYF TGTGCCAGCAGCCTCGTCGGGACTATCTCCTACGAGCAGTACTTC
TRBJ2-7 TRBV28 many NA CASSSGMRGGYGVEQYF TGTGCCAGCAGTTCCGGAATGAGGGGGGGGTATGGCGTCGAGCAGTACTTC
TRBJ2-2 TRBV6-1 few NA CASSLQGPVGELFF TGTGCCAGCAGTTTACAGGGACCCGTCGGGGAGCTGTTTTTT
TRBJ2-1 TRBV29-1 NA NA CSVDRGPLNEQFF TGCAGCGTTGACAGGGGCCCCCTCAATGAGCAGTTCTTC
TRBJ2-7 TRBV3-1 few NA CASSQGEGWVNHEQYF TGTGCCAGCAGCCAAGGGGAAGGCTGGGTTAACCACGAGCAGTACTTC
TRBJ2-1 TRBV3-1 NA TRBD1 CASNDRGGAYNEQFF TGTGCCAGCAATGACAGGGGGGGGGCCTACAATGAGCAGTTCTTC
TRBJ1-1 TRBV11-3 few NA CASSITGIEASEAFF TGTGCCAGCAGCATAACAGGGATAGAGGCCTCTGAAGCTTTCTTT
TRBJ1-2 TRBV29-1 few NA CSVGRDSHNYGYTF TGCAGCGTTGGCCGGGACTCCCATAACTATGGCTACACCTTC
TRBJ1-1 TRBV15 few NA CATSQDSGTEAFF TGTGCCACCAGCCAGGACAGTGGGACTGAAGCTTTCTTT
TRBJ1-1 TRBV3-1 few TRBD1 CASRQGQLNTEAFF TGTGCCAGCAGACAGGGACAGTTGAACACTGAAGCTTTCTTT
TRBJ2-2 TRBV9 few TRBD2 CASSVDLAGEVGELFF TGTGCCAGCAGCGTGGATCTAGCGGGAGAGGTCGGGGAGCTGTTTTTT
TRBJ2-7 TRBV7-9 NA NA CASSTDQTSFSYEQYF TGTGCCAGCAGCACAGATCAGACTAGTTTCAGCTACGAGCAGTACTTC
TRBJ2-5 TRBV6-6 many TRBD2 CASSYMGGETQYF TGTGCCAGCAGTTACATGGGGGGGGAGACCCAGTACTTC
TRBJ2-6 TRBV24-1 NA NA CATSDLERPGANVLTF TGTGCCACCAGTGATTTGGAGCGACCTGGGGCCAACGTCCTGACTTTC
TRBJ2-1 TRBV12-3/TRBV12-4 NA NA CASSLGRRSSYNEQFF TGTGCCAGCAGTTTGGGTAGGAGGAGCTCCTACAATGAGCAGTTCTTC
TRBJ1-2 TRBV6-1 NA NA CASSREGYGYTF TGTGCCAGCAGCCGCGAGGGTTATGGCTACACCTTC
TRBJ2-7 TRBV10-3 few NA CAISGGGNEQYF TGTGCCATCAGTGGGGGGGGCAACGAGCAGTACTTC
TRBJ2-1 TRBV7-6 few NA CASSLGQDYNEQFF TGTGCCAGCAGCTTGGGACAAGACTACAATGAGCAGTTCTTC
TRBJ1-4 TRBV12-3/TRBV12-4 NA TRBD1 CASSRDSLNEKLFF TGTGCCAGCAGTCGGGACAGCCTTAATGAAAAACTGTTTTTT
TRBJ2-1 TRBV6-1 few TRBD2 CASRPLGTSGSGEQFF TGTGCCAGCAGGCCCCTTGGGACTAGCGGGAGCGGAGAGCAGTTCTTC
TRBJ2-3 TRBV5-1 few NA CASSLYAGVDTDTQYF TGCGCCAGCAGCTTGTACGCGGGCGTAGACACAGATACGCAGTATTTT
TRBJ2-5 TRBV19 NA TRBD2 CASSIGGRHQETQYF TGTGCCAGTAGTATTGGCGGGAGGCACCAAGAGACCCAGTACTTC
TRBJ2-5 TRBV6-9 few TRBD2 CASSYSSGGETQYF TGTGCCAGCAGTTATTCCTCGGGAGGAGAGACCCAGTACTTC
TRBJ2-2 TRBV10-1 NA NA CASSVDAGFTGELFF TGCGCCAGCAGTGTCGATGCGGGATTCACCGGGGAGCTGTTTTTT
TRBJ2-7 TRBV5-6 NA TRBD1 CASSLAGQILYEQYF TGTGCCAGCAGCTTGGCGGGACAGATTCTATACGAGCAGTACTTC
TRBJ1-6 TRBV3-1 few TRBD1 CASSEGTENSPLHF TGTGCCAGCAGCGAGGGGACAGAGAATTCACCCCTCCACTTT
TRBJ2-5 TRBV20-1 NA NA CSARRARVAETQYF TGCAGCGCACGGAGGGCCAGGGTGGCGGAGACCCAGTACTTC
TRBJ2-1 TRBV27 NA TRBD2 CASSSRLAGGFDEQFF TGTGCCAGCAGTTCCAGACTAGCGGGGGGGTTTGATGAGCAGTTCTTC
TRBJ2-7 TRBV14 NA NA CASSHLYEQYF TGTGCCAGCAGCCATCTCTACGAGCAGTACTTC
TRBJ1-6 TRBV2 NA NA CASTLDSSYNSPLHF TGTGCCAGCACCCTGGACAGCTCCTATAATTCACCCCTCCACTTT
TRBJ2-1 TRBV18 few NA CASSPGTGNEQFF TGTGCCAGCTCACCCGGGACCGGCAATGAGCAGTTCTTC
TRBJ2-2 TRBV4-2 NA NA CASSQGGIGSGELFF TGTGCCAGCAGCCAAGGCGGGATTGGTTCCGGGGAGCTGTTTTTT
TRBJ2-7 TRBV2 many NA CASSVPTYEQYF TGTGCCAGCAGTGTTCCTACCTACGAGCAGTACTTC
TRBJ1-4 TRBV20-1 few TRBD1 CSAWTGGNEKLFF TGCAGTGCTTGGACAGGCGGTAATGAAAAACTGTTTTTT
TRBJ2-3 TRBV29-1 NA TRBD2 CSVTPSGRFTDTQYF TGCAGCGTTACCCCCAGCGGGAGGTTCACAGATACGCAGTATTTT
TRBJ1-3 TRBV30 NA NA CAWSVDSGNTIYF TGTGCCTGGAGTGTCGACTCTGGAAACACCATATATTTT
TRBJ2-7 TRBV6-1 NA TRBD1 CASDQGVYEQYF TGTGCCAGCGACCAGGGGGTCTACGAGCAGTACTTC
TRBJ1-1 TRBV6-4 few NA CASSDNMGEAFF TGTGCCAGCAGTGACAATATGGGAGAAGCTTTCTTT
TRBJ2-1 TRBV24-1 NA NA CATSGGSLNEQFF TGTGCCACCAGTGGAGGATCTCTCAATGAGCAGTTCTTC
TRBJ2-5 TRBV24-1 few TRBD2 CATGTSGREETQYF TGTGCCACCGGGACTAGCGGGAGGGAAGAGACCCAGTACTTC
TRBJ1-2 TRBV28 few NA CASSFPVDYGYTF TGTGCCAGCAGTTTCCCAGTGGACTATGGCTACACCTTC
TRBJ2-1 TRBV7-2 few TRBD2 CASSPGGLAGSNEQFF TGTGCCAGCAGCCCGGGGGGACTAGCGGGTTCCAATGAGCAGTTCTTC
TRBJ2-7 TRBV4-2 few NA CASSQEGGGEQYF TGTGCCAGCAGCCAAGAAGGAGGTGGGGAGCAGTACTTC
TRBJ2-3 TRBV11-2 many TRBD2 CASSFEMTSGGTDTQYF TGTGCCAGCAGCTTCGAAATGACTAGCGGAGGCACAGATACGCAGTATTTT
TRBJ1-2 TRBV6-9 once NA CVSSYRDNYGYTF TGTGTCAGCAGTTACAGGGATAACTATGGCTACACCTTC